The clone carrying this T cell receptor beta chain turned up a few times. The antigen is not known. Amplified regions were TCR beta CDR3 sequences from RNA transcripts. When the TCR CDR3 underwent first-round RT-PCR, the HTBI primer set was used. TCRdb recomputed calls from the multiplex PCR reads with MiXCR, one row per CDR3 protein. Counted here are 700,000 or so distinct CDR3 sequences, about 16% occurring once; the ten biggest clones make up approximately 8%. This entry comes from a study of T cells in Graves' hyperthyroidism and ophthalmopathy. Study details: Peripheral blood was acquired at first diagnosis, ahead of any therapy whatsoever. Study-wide findings and caveats: Most clonotypes that expanded in the thyroid above 0.001 also showed up in blood.

The germline CDR1 and CDR2 sequences are SGHTA and FQGNSA. Trimming left V 1 base short and J 0 bases short, with 9 bases between. The CDR3 has 16 residues. Stable Graves' hyperthyroidism meant no ophthalmopathy progression within 18 months. Disease duration under 2 months; hyperthyroidism patients were aged 18 to 65. The TCR comes from a young man with Graves' hyperthyroidism. Sequenced input: blood. The chain has TRBV7-2 and TRBJ1-4; D ambiguous. The CDR3 DNA is TGTGCCAGCAGCTTAGGGGTGTCTGCAACTAATGAAAAACTGTTTTTT. This codes for CASSLGVSATNEKLFF.